This T cell receptor (beta chain) was found in a study of OX40 agonist ivuxolimab in advanced cancers. Study-level information: Hepatocellular carcinoma, melanoma, renal cell or head and neck cancer was diagnosed in the dose-escalation patients. Partial responses were observed in three patients, of whom one had hepatocellular carcinoma and two had cutaneous melanoma.

General study findings and limits: The specificity for antigen of the expanded peripheral T cells was not determined. Blood T cells, both CD4+ and CD8+, expanded clonally by week 6 at 0.1 to 3.0 mg/kg.

In regard to this clone: Its antigen is as yet unknown.

Here immunoSEQ multiplex PCR was the method, and the copy in TCRdb shows in-frame clones only, minus some. This table has approximately 42,000 clones, roughly 86% appearing once. This TCR was recovered from an adult with an advanced solid tumor such as melanoma, head and neck, liver or kidney cancer. Material: CD4+ or CD8+ T cells sorted from blood, obtained in a trial of the OX40 agonist ivuxolimab.

CDR3 sequence: CASSVTALSPNTEAFF. As DNA, the CDR3 is TGTGCCAGCAGTGTTACGGCCCTAAGCCCTAACACTGAAGCTTTCTTT. This chain uses TRBV2 with TRBJ1-1; D unresolved. CDR3 length: 16 residues. Germline loops: CDR1 SNHLY, CDR2 FYNNEI. V lost 4 bases and J 2 bases, leaving 17 bases between the germline ends.